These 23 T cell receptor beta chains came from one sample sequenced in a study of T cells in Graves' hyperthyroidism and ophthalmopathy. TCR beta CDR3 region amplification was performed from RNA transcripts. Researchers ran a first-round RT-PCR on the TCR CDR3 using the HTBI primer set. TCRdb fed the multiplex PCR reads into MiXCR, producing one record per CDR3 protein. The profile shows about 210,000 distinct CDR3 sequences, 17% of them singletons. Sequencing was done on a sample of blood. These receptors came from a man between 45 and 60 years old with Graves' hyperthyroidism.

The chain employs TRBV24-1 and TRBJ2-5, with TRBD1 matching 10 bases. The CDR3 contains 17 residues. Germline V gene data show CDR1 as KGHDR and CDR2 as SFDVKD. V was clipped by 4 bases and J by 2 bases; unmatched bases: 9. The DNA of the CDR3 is TGTGCCACCAGTGACGCTCGACAGGGGGCCATACAAGAGACCCAGTACTTC. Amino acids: CATSDARQGAIQETQYF.

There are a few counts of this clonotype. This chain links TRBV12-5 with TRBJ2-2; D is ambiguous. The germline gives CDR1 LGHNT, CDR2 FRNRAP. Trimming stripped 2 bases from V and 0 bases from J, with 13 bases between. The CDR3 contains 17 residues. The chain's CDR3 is CASGLFQRYANTGELFF. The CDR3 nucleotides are TGTGCTAGTGGTTTGTTCCAGAGATACGCGAACACCGGGGAGCTGTTTTTT.

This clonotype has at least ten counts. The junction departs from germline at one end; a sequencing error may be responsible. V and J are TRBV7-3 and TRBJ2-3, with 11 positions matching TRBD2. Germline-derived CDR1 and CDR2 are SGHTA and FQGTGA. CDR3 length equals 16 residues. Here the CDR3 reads CASSLTSGSGTDTQYF. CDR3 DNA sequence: TGTGCCAGCAGCCTAACTAGCGGGAGCGGCACAGATACGCAGTATTTT.

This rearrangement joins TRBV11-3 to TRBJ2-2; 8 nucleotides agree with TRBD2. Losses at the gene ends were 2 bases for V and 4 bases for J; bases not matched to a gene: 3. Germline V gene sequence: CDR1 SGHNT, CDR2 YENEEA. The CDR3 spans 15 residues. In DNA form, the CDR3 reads TGTGCCAGCAGCTTACAGACTAGCGTCACCGGGGAGCTGTTTTTT. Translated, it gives CASSLQTSVTGELFF.

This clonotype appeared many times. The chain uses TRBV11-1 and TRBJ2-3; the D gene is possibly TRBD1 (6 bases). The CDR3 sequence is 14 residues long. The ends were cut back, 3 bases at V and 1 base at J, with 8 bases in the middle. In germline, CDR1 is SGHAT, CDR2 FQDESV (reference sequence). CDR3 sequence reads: CASSFGQRTDTQYF. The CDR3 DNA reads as TGTGCCAGCAGCTTCGGACAGCGCACAGATACGCAGTATTTT. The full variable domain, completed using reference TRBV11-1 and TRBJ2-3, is EAEVAQSPRYKITEKSQAVAFWCDPISGHATLYWYRQILGQGPELLVQFQDESVVDDSQLPKDRFSAERLKGVDSTLKIQPAELGDSAMYLCASSFGQRTDTQYFGPGTRLTVL.

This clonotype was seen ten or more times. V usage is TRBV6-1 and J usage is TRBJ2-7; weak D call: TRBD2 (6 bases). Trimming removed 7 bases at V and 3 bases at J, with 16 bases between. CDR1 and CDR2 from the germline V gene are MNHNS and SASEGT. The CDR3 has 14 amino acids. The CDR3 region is CASKRRELSYEQYF. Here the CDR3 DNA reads TGTGCCAGCAAGCGCCGGGAGTTGAGCTACGAGCAGTACTTC.

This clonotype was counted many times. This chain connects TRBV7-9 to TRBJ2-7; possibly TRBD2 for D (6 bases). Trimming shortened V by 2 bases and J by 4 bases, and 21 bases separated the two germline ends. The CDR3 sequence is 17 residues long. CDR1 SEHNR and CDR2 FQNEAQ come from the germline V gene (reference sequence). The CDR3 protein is CASSLNPPGRLLYEQYF. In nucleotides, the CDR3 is TGTGCCAGCAGCTTAAACCCCCCGGGGAGGCTATTGTACGAGCAGTACTTC.

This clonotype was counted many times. DNA of the CDR3: TGCAGCGTTGAATCTGGGGGGACATTCTTCGACTTCAATGAGCAGTTCTTC. Residues: CSVESGGTFFDFNEQFF. The chain carries TRBV29-1 and TRBJ2-1; D may be TRBD1 or TRBD2 (6 bases each). Per the germline V gene, CDR1 is SQVTM and CDR2 is ANQGSEA. This CDR3 is 17 amino acids long. With 2 bases removed from V and 6 bases from J, the gap between germline ends came to 23 bases.

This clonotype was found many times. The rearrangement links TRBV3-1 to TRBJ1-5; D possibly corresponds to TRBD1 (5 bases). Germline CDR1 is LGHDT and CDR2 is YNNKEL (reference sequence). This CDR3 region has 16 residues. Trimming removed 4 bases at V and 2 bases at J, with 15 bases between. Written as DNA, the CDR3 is TGTGCCAGCAGCCGAGGACTTCTAGGGGGCAATCAGCCCCAGCATTTT. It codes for CASSRGLLGGNQPQHF.

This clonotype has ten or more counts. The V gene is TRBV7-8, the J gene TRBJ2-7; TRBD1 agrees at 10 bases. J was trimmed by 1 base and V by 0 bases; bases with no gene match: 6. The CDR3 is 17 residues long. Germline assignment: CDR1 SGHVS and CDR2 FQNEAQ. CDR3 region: CASSLAFWDRGSYEQYF. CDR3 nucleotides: TGTGCCAGCAGCTTAGCGTTTTGGGACAGGGGATCCTACGAGCAGTACTTC.

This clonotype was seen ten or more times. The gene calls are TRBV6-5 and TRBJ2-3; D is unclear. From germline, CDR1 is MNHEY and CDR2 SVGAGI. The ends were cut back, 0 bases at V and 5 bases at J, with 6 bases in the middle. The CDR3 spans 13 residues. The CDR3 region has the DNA TGTGCCAGCAGTTACTCGGCGAGAGATACGCAGTATTTT. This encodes CASSYSARDTQYF.

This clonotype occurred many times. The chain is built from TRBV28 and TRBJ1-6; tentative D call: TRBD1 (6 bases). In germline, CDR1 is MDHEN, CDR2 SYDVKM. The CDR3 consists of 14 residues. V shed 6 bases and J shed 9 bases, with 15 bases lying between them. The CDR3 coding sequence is TGTGCCAGCAGCCGCTACAGGGATGGTTCACCCCTCCACTTT. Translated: CASSRYRDGSPLHF.

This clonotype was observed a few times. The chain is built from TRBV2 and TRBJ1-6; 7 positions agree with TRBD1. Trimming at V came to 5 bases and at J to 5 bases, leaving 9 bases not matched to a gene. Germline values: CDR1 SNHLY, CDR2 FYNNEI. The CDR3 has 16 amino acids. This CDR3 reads CASSFTPQGNNSPLHF. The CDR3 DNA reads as TGTGCCAGCAGTTTTACTCCACAGGGGAATAATTCACCCCTCCACTTT.

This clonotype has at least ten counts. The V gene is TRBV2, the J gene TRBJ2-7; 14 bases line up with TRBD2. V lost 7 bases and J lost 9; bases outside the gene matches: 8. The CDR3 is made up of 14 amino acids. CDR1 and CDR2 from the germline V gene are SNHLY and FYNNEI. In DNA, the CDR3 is TGTGCCAGCAAAGAGACTAGCGGGAGGGCCGGGCAGTACTTC. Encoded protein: CASKETSGRAGQYF.

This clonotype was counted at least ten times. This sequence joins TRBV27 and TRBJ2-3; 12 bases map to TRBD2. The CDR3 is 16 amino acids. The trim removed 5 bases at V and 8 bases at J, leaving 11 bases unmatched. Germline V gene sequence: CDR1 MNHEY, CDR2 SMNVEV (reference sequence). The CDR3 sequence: CASSPLTSGSAGTQYF. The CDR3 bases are TGTGCCAGCAGTCCCTTGACTAGCGGGAGTGCCGGTACGCAGTATTTT.

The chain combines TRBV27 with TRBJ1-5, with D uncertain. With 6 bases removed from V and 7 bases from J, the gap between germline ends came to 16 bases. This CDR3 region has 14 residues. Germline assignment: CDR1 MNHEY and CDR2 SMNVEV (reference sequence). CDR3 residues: CASSRIAQLQPQHF. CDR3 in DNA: TGTGCCAGCAGCCGGATCGCACAATTACAGCCCCAGCATTTT.

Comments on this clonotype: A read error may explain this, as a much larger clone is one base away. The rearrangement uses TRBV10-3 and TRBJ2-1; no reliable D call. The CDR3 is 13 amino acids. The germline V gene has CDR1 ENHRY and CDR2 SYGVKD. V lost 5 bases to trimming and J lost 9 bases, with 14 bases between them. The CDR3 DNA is TGTGCCATCAGTCAAAGATTGGGCCTTGAGCAGTTCTTC. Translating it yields CAISQRLGLEQFF.

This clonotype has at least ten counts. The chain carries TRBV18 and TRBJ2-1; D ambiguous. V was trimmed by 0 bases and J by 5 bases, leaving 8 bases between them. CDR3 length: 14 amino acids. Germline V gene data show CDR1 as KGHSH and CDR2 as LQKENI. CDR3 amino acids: CASSPPTANNEQFF. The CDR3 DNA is TGTGCCAGCTCACCACCTACGGCAAACAATGAGCAGTTCTTC.

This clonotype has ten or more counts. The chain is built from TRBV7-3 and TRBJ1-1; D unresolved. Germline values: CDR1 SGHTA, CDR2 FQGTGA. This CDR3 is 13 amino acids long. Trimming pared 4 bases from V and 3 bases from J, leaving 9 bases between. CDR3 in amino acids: CASSSGRDTEAFF. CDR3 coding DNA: TGTGCCAGCAGCTCGGGGAGGGACACTGAAGCTTTCTTT.

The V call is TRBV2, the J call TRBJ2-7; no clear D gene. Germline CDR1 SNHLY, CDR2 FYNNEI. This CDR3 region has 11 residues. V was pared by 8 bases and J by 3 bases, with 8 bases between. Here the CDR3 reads CASGEYYEQYF. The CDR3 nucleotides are TGTGCCAGCGGGGAATACTACGAGCAGTACTTC.

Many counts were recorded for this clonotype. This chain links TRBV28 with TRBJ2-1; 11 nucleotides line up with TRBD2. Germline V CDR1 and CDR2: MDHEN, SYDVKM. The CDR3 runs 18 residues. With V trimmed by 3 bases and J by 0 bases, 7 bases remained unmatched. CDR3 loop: CASSLLTSGELSYNEQFF. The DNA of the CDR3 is TGTGCCAGCAGTTTGCTGACTAGCGGGGAGCTCTCCTACAATGAGCAGTTCTTC. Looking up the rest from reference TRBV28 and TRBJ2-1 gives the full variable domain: DVKVTQSSRYLVKRTGEKVFLECVQDMDHENMFWYRQDPGLGLRLIYFSYDVKMKEKGDIPEGYSVSREKKERFSLILESASTNQTSMYLCASSLLTSGELSYNEQFFGPGTRLTVL.

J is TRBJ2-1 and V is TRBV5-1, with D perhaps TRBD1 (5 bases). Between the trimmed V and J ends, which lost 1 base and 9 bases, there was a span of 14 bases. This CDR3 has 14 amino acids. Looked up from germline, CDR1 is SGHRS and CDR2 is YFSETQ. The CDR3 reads CASSLRAGNPEQFF. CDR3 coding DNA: TGCGCCAGCAGCTTGCGGGCAGGGAACCCTGAGCAGTTCTTC.

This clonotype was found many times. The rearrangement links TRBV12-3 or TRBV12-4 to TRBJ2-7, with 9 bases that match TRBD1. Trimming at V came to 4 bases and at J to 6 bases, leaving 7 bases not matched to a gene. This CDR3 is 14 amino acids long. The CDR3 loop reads CASSSSRDRVEQYF. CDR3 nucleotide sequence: TGTGCCAGCAGTTCGTCCCGGGACAGGGTCGAGCAGTACTTC.